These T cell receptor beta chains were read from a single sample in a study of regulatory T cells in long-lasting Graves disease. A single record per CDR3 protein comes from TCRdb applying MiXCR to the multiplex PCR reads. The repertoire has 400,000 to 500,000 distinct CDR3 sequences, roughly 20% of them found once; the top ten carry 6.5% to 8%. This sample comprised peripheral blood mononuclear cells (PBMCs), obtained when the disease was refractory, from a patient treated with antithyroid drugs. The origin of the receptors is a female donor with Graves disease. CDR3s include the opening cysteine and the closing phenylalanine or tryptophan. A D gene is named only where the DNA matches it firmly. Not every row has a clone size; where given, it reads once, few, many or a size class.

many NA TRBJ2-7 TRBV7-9 TGTGCCAGCAGCTCGTCGATAACCTACGAGCAGTACTTC CASSSSITYEQYF
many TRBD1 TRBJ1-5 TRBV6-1 TGTGCCTGCCGGGACAGGGAATTAGGCAATCAGCCCCAGCATTTT CACRDRELGNQPQHF
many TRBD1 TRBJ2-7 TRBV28 TGTGCCAGCAGTTCCGGGACAGCCAGATACGAGCAGTACTTC CASSSGTARYEQYF
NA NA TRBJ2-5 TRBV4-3 TGCGCCAGCAGCCAAGTACCATGGGAAGAGACCCAGTACTTC CASSQVPWEETQYF
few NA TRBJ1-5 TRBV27 TGTGCCAGCAGATCCCTTTTAAATCAGCCCCAGCATTTT CASRSLLNQPQHF
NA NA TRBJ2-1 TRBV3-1 TGTGCCAGCAGCAATGACTGGAGCTCCTACAATGAGCAGTTCTTC CASSNDWSSYNEQFF
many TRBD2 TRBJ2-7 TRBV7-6 TGTGCCAGCAGTCTAGCGGGAAGAGAGCAGTACTTC CASSLAGREQYF
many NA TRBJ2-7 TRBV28 TGTGCCAGCAGTTTCAGGGACACCTACTACGAGCAGTACTTC CASSFRDTYYEQYF
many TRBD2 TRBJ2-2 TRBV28 TGCGTAGCGGGAGCTGGGGAGCTGTTTTTT CVAGAGELFF
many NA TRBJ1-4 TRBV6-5 TGTGCCAGCAGTTACTCGAAAAGGGCAGTGTTCCGTGAAAAACTGTTTTTT CASSYSKRAVFREKLFF